The clone carrying this TCR delta chain is large (0.1 to 1%) in the sample. What it binds is not known. Other DNA sequences within the sample encode an identical CDR3. Gamma-chain- and delta-chain-specific primers converted PBMC RNA into TCR cDNA. With CATT, TCRdb re-called clones from the RT-PCR reads. The data hold 950 or so delta-chain clones, with 35% to 40% observed a single time. The sample comes from a study of delta chains in infants with herpesvirus infections. Study summary: A Ugandan infant cohort was followed from birth for primary CMV. Overall study results and limits: The public Vdelta1 clonotype appeared in 4 of 18 CMV-infected infants. Uninfected infants and those infected after 120 days lacked the public clonotype. Among Vdelta1 cells, the public clonotype apparently waned within around 2 months.

Germline trimming cut 0 bases from V and 0 bases from J; bases unmatched to any gene: 11. CDR1 GEAIGNYY and CDR2 EKD come from the germline V gene. The length of the CDR3 is 18 residues. This clonotype was obtained from a human donor who was a Ugandan infant, either HIV-exposed or HIV-unexposed (not recorded which). The rearrangement links TRDV2 to TRDJ1; 8 positions agree with TRDD3. Sequencing was performed on peripheral blood, taken at time point 2 of longitudinal follow-up. CDR3 DNA: TGTGCCTGTGACACCGTAGGTGGGGGATCTCCCTACACCGATAAACTCATCTTT. Protein: CACDTVGGGSPYTDKLIF.